Detailed here is one T cell receptor (beta chain). The TCR beta CDR3 regions underwent amplification using RNA transcripts as the source. TCR CDR3 regions were first amplified by RT-PCR with HTBI primers. One entry per CDR3 protein results from TCRdb running MiXCR on the multiplex PCR reads. This table has roughly 420,000 distinct CDR3 sequences, more than 15% appearing once. This entry belongs to a study of T cells in Graves' hyperthyroidism and ophthalmopathy. Together with thyroid ultrasound, orbital computed tomography, serum thyroxine and TRAb, clinical symptoms were used for diagnoses. With 3 bases clipped from V and 0 bases from J, the junction kept 5 bases outside the gene matches. The germline V gene encodes CDR1 SGHAT and CDR2 FQDESV (reference sequence). CDR3 length equals 15 residues.

Material: blood. This sequence was found in a young woman with Graves' hyperthyroidism. This chain joins TRBV11-1 and TRBJ2-7; 7 bases are shared with TRBD1. DNA for the CDR3: TGTGCCAGCAGCTTGGACGGGACAGCCTCCTACGAGCAGTACTTC. As protein: CASSLDGTASYEQYF.